This T cell receptor beta chain derives from a study of blood T cell repertoires in COVID-19. CDR1 and CDR2 from the germline V gene are MNHEY and SVGAGI. This CDR3 is built from 15 residues. J lost 0 bases, V lost 5 bases, and 5 bases had no gene match. Generated by immunoSEQ multiplex PCR, the TCRdb table keeps only in-frame clones and is missing some. The data show fewer than 400,000 clones, with roughly 85% seen just once and about 1.9% held by the top ten. Adults between about 18 and 89 years of age took part from 24 US areas. This chain joins TRBV6-5 and TRBJ2-3; TRBD2 agrees at 7 bases. This clonotype originated in a woman younger than 45 who had been exposed to COVID-19. The sample taken for sequencing was PBMCs or T cells enriched from blood (not recorded which). The CDR3 is CASSPRGESTDTQYF. In DNA form, the CDR3 reads TGTGCCAGCAGTCCCCGGGGGGAGAGCACAGATACGCAGTATTTT.